This T cell receptor beta chain was sequenced for a study of T cell responses to AZD1222 COVID-19 vaccine. Study-level results: Just a handful of AZD1222 recipients tested seropositive at baseline. All repertoire sampling was performed exclusively after the peak T cell response.

With regard to this clone: The antigen remains undetermined.

Germline V CDR1 and CDR2: MNHEY, SMNVEV (reference sequence). The CDR3 covers 15 residues. With 3 bases removed from V and 0 bases from J, the gap between germline ends came to 9 bases. Repertoires were generated with immunoSEQ multiplex PCR, while TCRdb's copy carries only in-frame clones and drops some. The sample gives approximately 160,000 clones, about 91% of which show up once; approximately 1.1% is in the top ten. This chain connects TRBV27 to TRBJ2-1; D not resolved. This TCR was recovered from an adult who received the AZD1222 COVID-19 vaccine. Sequencing was performed on peripheral blood, taken 28 days after the second AZD1222 dose. The CDR3 DNA reads TGTGCCAGCAGTTTGTTTTCAGGCTCCTACAATGAGCAGTTCTTC. Translation: CASSLFSGSYNEQFF.